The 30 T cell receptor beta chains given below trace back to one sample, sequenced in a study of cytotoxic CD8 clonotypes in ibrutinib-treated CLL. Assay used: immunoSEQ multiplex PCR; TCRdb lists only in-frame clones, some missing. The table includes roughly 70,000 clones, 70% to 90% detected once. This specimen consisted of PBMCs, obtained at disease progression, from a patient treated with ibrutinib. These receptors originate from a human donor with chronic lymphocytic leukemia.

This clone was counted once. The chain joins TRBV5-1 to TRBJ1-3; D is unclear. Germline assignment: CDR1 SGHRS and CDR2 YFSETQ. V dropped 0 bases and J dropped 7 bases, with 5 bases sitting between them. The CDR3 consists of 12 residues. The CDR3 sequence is CASSLGENTIYF. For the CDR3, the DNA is TGCGCCAGCAGCTTGGGTGAGAACACCATATATTTT.

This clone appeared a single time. CDR3 protein: CASSDGGEQFF. The CDR3 nucleotides are TGTGCCAGCAGTGACGGGGGGGAGCAGTTCTTC. The rearrangement links TRBV2 to TRBJ2-1; 7 nucleotides line up with TRBD2. Unmatched junction bases numbered 0, after V lost 3 bases and J lost 10 bases. This CDR3 comprises 11 residues. Germline CDR1 is SNHLY and CDR2 is FYNNEI. The variable domain in full, with the rest retrieved from reference TRBV2 and TRBJ2-1, is EPEVTQTPSHQVTQMGQEVILRCVPISNHLYFYWYRQILGQKVEFLVSFYNNEISEKSEIFDDQFSVERPDGSNFTLKIRSTKLEDSAMYFCASSDGGEQFFGPGTRLTVL.

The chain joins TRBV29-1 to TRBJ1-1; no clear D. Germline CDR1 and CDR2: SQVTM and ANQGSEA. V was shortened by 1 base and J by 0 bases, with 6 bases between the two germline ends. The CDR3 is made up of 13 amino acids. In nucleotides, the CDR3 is TGCAGCGTTGAAGGGCACCTGAACACTGAAGCTTTCTTT. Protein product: CSVEGHLNTEAFF.

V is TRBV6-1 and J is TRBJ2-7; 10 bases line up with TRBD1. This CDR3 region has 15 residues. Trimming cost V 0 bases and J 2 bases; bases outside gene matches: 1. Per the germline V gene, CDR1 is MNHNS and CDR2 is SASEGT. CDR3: CASSEADRGAYEQYF. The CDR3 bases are TGTGCCAGCAGTGAAGCGGACAGGGGGGCCTACGAGCAGTACTTC.

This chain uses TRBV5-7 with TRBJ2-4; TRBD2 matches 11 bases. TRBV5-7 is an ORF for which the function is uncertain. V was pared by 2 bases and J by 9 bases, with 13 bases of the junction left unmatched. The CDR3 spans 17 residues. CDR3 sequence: CASSLIAGGGVLGIQYF. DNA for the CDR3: TGTGCCAGCAGCTTAATAGCGGGAGGGGGGGTTTTGGGCATTCAGTACTTC.

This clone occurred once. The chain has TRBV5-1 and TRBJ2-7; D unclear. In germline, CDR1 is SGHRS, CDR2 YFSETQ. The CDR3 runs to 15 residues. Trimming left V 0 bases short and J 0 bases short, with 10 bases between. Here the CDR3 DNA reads TGCGCCAGCAGCTTGGTAGGGAATCCCTCCTACGAGCAGTACTTC. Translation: CASSLVGNPSYEQYF.

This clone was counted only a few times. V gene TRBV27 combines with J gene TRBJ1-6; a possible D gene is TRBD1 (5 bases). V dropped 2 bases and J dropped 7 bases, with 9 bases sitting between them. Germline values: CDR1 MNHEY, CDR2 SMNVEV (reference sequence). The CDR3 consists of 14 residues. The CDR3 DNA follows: TGTGCCAGCAGTTTAATGGCAGGGAATTCACCCCTCCACTTT. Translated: CASSLMAGNSPLHF.

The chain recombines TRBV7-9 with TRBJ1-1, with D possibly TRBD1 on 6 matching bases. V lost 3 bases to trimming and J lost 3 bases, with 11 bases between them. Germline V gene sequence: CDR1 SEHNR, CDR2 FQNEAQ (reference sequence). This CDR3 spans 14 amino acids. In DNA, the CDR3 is TGTGCCAGCAGCTTCAGGGGTGGTGACACTGAAGCTTTCTTT. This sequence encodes CASSFRGGDTEAFF.

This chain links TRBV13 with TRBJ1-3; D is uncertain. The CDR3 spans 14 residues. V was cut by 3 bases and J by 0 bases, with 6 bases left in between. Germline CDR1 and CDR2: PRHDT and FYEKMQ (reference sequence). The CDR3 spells CASSLDHSGNTIYF. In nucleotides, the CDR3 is TGTGCCAGCAGCTTGGACCACTCTGGAAACACCATATATTTT.

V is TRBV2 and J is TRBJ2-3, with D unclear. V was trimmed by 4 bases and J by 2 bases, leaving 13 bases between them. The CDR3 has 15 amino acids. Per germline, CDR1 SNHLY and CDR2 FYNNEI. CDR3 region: CASSGGPESTDTQYF. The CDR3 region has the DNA TGTGCCAGCAGTGGCGGCCCCGAATCCACAGATACGCAGTATTTT. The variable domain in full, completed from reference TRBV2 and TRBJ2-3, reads EPEVTQTPSHQVTQMGQEVILRCVPISNHLYFYWYRQILGQKVEFLVSFYNNEISEKSEIFDDQFSVERPDGSNFTLKIRSTKLEDSAMYFCASSGGPESTDTQYFGPGTRLTVL.

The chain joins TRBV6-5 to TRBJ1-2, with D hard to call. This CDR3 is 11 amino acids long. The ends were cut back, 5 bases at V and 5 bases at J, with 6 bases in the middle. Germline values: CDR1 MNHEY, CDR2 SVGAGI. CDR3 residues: CASSVEYGYTF. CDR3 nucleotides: TGTGCCAGCAGTGTGGAATATGGCTACACCTTC.

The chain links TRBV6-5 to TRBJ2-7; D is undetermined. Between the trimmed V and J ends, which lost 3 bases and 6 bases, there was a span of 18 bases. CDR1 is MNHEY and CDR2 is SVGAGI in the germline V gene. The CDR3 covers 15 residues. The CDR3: CASSYSSRFKGEQYF. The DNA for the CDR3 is TGTGCCAGCAGTTATAGTTCCAGGTTCAAGGGCGAGCAGTACTTC.

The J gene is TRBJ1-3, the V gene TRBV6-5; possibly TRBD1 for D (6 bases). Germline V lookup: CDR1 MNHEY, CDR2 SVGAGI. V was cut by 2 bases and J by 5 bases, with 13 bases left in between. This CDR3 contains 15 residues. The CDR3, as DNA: TGTGCCAGCAGTTACCGGCAGGGGACCAGAAACACCATATATTTT. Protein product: CASSYRQGTRNTIYF.

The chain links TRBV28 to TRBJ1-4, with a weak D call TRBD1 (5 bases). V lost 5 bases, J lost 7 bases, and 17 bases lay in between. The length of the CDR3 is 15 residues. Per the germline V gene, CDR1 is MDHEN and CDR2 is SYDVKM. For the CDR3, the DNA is TGTGCCAGCAGTCTTGGGGGGACCTTTGGTGAAAAACTGTTTTTT. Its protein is CASSLGGTFGEKLFF.

CDR3 amino acids: CASSLRDTPYEQYF. The CDR3 DNA reads TGTGCCAGCAGTTTACGGGACACCCCCTACGAGCAGTACTTC. The chain couples TRBV27 to TRBJ2-7; tentatively, D is TRBD1 (6 bases). Germline values: CDR1 MNHEY, CDR2 SMNVEV (reference sequence). This CDR3 comprises 14 residues. The ends were cut back, 2 bases at V and 2 bases at J, with 10 bases in the middle.

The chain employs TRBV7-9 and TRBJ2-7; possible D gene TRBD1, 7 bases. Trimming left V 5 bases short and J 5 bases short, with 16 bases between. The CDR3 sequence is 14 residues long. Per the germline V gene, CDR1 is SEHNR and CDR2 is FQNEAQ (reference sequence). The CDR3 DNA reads TGTGCCAGCAGCGAAACAGGGGACTGGGACGAGCAGTACTTC. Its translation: CASSETGDWDEQYF.

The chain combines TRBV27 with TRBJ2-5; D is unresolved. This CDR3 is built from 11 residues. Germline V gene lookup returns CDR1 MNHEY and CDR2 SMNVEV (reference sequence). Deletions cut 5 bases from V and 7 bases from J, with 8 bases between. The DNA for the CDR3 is TGTGCCAGCAGTGCCTCGGGGACCCAGTACTTC. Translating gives CASSASGTQYF.

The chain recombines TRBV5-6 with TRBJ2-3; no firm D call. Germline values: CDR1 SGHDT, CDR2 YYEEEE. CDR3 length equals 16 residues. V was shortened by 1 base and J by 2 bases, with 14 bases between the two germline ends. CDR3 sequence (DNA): TGTGCCAGCAGCTTGTTAGCAGGCATATACACAGATACGCAGTATTTT. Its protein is CASSLLAGIYTDTQYF. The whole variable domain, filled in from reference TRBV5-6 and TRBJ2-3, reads DAGVTQSPTHLIKTRGQQVTLRCSPKSGHDTVSWYQQALGQGPQFIFQYYEEEERQRGNFPDRFSGHQFPNYSSELNVNALLLGDSALYLCASSLLAGIYTDTQYFGPGTRLTVL.

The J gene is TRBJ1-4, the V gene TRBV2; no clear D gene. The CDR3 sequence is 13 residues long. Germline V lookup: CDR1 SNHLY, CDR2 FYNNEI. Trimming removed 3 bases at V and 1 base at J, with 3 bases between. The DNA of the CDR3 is TGTGCCAGCAGTGACAGAACTAATGAAAAACTGTTTTTT. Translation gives CASSDRTNEKLFF. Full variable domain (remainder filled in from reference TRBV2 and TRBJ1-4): EPEVTQTPSHQVTQMGQEVILRCVPISNHLYFYWYRQILGQKVEFLVSFYNNEISEKSEIFDDQFSVERPDGSNFTLKIRSTKLEDSAMYFCASSDRTNEKLFFGSGTQLSVL.

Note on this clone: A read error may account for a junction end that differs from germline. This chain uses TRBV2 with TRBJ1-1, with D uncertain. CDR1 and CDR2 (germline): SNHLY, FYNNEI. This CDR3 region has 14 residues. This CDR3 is CASREEQTGTEAFF. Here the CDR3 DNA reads TGTGCCAGCAGGGAAGAGCAGACGGGCACTGAAGCTTTCTTT.

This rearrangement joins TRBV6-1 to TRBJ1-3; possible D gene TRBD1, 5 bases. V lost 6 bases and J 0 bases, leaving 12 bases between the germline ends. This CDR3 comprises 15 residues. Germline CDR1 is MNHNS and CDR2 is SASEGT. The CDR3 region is CASRPGLISGNTIYF. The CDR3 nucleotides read TGTGCCAGCAGGCCGGGACTGATCTCTGGAAACACCATATATTTT.

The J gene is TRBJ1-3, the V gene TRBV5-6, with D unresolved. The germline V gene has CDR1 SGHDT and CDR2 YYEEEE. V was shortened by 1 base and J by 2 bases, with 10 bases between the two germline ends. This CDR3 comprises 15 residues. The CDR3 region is CASSLPLQAGNTIYF. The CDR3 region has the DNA TGTGCCAGCAGCTTGCCGCTTCAAGCTGGAAACACCATATATTTT.

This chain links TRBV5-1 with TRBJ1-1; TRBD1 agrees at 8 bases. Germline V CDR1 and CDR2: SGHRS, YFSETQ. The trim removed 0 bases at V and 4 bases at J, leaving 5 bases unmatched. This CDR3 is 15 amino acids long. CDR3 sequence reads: CASSLVGQGTTEAFF. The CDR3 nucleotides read TGCGCCAGCAGCTTGGTAGGACAGGGAACCACTGAAGCTTTCTTT.

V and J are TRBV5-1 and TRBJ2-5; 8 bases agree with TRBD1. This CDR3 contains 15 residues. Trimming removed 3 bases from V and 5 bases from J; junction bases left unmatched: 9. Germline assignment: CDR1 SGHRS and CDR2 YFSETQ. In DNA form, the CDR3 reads TGCGCCAGCAGCTCCGGACAGGGAATGGGGGAGACCCAGTACTTC. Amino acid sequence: CASSSGQGMGETQYF.

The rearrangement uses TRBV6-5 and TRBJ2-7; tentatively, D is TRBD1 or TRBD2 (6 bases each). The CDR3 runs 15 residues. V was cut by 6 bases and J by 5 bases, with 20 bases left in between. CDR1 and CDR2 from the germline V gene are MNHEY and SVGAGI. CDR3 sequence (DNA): TGTGCCAGCAGAAGTCCGAGGGGGGTAAACCACGAGCAGTACTTC. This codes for CASRSPRGVNHEQYF.

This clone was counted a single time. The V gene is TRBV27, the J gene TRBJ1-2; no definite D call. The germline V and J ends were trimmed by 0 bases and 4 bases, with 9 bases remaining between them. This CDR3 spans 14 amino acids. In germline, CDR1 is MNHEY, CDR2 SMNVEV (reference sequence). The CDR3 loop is CASSLSWAGYGYTF. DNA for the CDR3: TGTGCCAGCAGTTTATCCTGGGCGGGCTATGGCTACACCTTC.

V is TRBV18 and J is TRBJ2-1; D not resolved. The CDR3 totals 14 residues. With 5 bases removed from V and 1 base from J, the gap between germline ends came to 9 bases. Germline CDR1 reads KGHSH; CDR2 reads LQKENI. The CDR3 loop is CASSGDTSYNEQFF. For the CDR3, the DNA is TGTGCCAGCTCAGGGGATACGTCCTACAATGAGCAGTTCTTC.

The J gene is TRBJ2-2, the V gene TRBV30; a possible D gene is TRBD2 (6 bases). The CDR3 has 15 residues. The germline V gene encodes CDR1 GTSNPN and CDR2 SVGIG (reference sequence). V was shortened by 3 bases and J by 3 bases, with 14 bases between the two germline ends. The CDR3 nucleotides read TGTGCCTGGAGACGGTCCTGGAGGGACACCGGGGAGCTGTTTTTT. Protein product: CAWRRSWRDTGELFF.

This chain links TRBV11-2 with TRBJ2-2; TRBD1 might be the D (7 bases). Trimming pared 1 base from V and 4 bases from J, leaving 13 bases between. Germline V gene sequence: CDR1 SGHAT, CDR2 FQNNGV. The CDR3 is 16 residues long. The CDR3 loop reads CASSLGARGVTGELFF. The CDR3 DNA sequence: TGTGCCAGCAGCTTAGGAGCCAGGGGGGTCACCGGGGAGCTGTTTTTT.

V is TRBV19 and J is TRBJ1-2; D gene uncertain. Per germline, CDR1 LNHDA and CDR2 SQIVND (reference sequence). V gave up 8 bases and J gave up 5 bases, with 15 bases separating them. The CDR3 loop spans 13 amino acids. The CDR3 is CASGPERGYGYTF. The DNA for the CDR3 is TGTGCCAGTGGTCCGGAGAGAGGTTATGGCTACACCTTC.